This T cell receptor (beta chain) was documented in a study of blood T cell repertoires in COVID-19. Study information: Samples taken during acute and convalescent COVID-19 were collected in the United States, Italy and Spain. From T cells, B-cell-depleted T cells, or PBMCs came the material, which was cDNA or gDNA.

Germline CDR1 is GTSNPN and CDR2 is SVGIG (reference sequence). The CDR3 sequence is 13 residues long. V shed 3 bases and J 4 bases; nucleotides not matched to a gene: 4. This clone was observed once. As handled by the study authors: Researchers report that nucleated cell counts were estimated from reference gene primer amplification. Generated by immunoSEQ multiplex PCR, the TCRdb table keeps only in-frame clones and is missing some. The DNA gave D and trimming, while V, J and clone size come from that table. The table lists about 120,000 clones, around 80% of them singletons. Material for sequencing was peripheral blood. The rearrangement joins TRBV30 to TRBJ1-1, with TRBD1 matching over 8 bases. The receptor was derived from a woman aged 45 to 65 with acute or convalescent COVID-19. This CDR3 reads CAWRDREATEAFF. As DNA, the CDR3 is TGTGCCTGGAGGGACAGGGAAGCCACTGAAGCTTTCTTT.